This T cell receptor beta chain was captured by sequencing in a study of blood T cell repertoires in COVID-19. In the study overall: In each case, the material was cDNA or gDNA derived from T cells, B-cell-depleted T cells, or PBMCs.

This clone has more than one count but fewer than ten. The table came from immunoSEQ multiplex PCR; TCRdb's copy has only in-frame clones and leaves some out. The sample has 140,000 to 150,000 clones; 84% are singletons. This CDR3 is 12 amino acids long. Germline V gene data show CDR1 as LGHDT and CDR2 as YNNKEL (reference sequence). Trimming cost V 2 bases and J 14 bases, with 13 bases left between them. The sample taken for sequencing was PBMCs or T cells enriched from blood (not recorded which). The receptor was derived from a woman aged 50 to 60 who had been exposed to COVID-19. The chain couples TRBV3-1 (or the pseudogene TRBV3-2) to TRBJ2-1, with D possibly matching TRBD1 (6 bases). This CDR3 is CASSQFGGQEFF. In nucleotides, the CDR3 is TGTGCCAGCAGCCAATTTGGGGGCCAGGAGTTCTTC.